This T cell receptor (beta chain) was sequenced during a study of cytomegalovirus exposure and HLA in healthy donors. The PCR ran on 60 Vbeta and 13 Jbeta primers. The table came from immunoSEQ multiplex PCR; TCRdb's copy has only in-frame clones and leaves some out. In total, the table holds some 120,000 clones. The V gene's germline CDR1 is SGHNT and CDR2 YENEEA. V dropped 4 bases and J dropped 2; count of bases not matched to a gene: 6. The CDR3 consists of 17 residues. A word on this clone: The antigen is undetermined.

Study observations and caveats: Immune exposure information available was restricted to CMV serostatus.

The chain couples TRBV11-3 to TRBJ2-3; 13 nucleotides agree with TRBD2. The clonotype was recovered from a woman aged 60-70 years in good health and CMV-seronegative. The specimen was PBMCs. CDR3 nucleotides: TGTGCCAGCAGCTCCCGGACTAGCGGGGGTACCACAGATACGCAGTATTTT. This gives the protein CASSSRTSGGTTDTQYF.